This TCR beta chain was sequenced in a study of blood T cell repertoires in COVID-19. Study information: COVID-19 samples, acute and convalescent, were from the United States, Italy and Spain.

Participants were aged about 18 to 100 years from approximately 24 US areas. Some clones are missing from TCRdb's copy, which holds only in-frame ones; the method was immunoSEQ multiplex PCR. Of approximately 150,000 clones in the sample, roughly 80% are singletons; the top ten hold roughly 6%. The CDR3 covers 16 residues. Per germline, CDR1 MNHEY and CDR2 SVGEGT. With V trimmed by 4 bases and J by 5 bases, 13 bases remained unmatched. This chain links TRBV6-2 or TRBV6-3 with TRBJ2-5, with TRBD2 identical over 7 bases. The sequenced material came from PBMCs or T cells enriched from blood (not recorded which). The clonotype originates from a woman aged 40 to 49 with acute COVID-19. The chain's CDR3 is CASSWEAGTVDETQYF. CDR3 bases: TGTGCCAGCAGTTGGGAAGCGGGAACGGTTGATGAGACCCAGTACTTC.